This entry lists 21 T cell receptor beta chains sequenced from one sample in a study of blood T cell repertoires in COVID-19. Libraries were prepared by immunoSEQ multiplex PCR; TCRdb keeps only in-frame clonotypes and omits some of them. The sample lists 140,000 or so clones, 80% seen once, with 4.5% to 6% in the top ten. Specimen: peripheral blood. The receptors here all came from a woman between 50 and 59 years old with acute or convalescent COVID-19.

The chain links TRBV7-9 to TRBJ2-3, with TRBD2 identical over 11 bases. Per germline, CDR1 SEHNR and CDR2 FQNEAQ (reference sequence). The CDR3 extends over 18 amino acids. J gave up 2 bases and V 5 bases, and 12 bases lay outside the gene matches. The CDR3 bases are TGTGCCAGCAGCGCGGCCCTGGGGACTAGCGGATACACAGATACGCAGTATTTT. Protein: CASSAALGTSGYTDTQYF.

V gene TRBV18 combines with J gene TRBJ2-7, with TRBD1 identical over 11 bases. There are 14 residues in the CDR3. Germline V gives CDR1 KGHSH, CDR2 LQKENI. The junction had 4 bases not matched to a gene; V was cut back by 3 bases and J by 6 bases. In nucleotides, the CDR3 is TGTGCCAGCTCACCCGGGACAGGGGGGCGCGAGCAGTACTTC. Protein sequence: CASSPGTGGREQYF.

This chain connects TRBV10-3 to TRBJ2-1, with D possibly matching TRBD2 (6 bases). Germline V gene sequence: CDR1 ENHRY, CDR2 SYGVKD. The CDR3 is made up of 16 amino acids. The V end was cut by 6 bases, the J end by 9 bases, with 24 bases between. CDR3 DNA sequence: TGTGCCATCAGGCCTCGGGACTCCGGTTCGACCAGTGAGCAGTTCTTC. It yields the protein CAIRPRDSGSTSEQFF.

The chain carries TRBV4-2 and TRBJ2-1; 7 bases are a match to TRBD2. Trimming took 1 base from V and 7 from J; bases not matched to a gene: 10. The CDR3 runs to 16 residues. Germline CDR1 LGHNA, CDR2 YNFKEQ. The CDR3 DNA follows: TGTGCCAGCAGCCAAGTTCAAGGGACTATTGATAATGAGCAGTTCTTC. It is translated as CASSQVQGTIDNEQFF.

The chain carries TRBV15 and TRBJ2-7; perhaps TRBD1 as D (6 bases). The CDR3 runs to 14 residues. The ends were cut back, 0 bases at V and 0 bases at J, with 6 bases in the middle. Looked up from germline, CDR1 is LNHNV and CDR2 is YYDKDF (reference sequence). DNA for the CDR3: TGTGCCACCAGCAGAGAGGACAGCTCCTACGAGCAGTACTTC. Its protein is CATSREDSSYEQYF.

The CDR3 protein is CAISEGGQGDLRAFF. Written as DNA, the CDR3 is TGTGCCATCAGTGAGGGGGGACAGGGGGATCTGAGGGCTTTCTTT. This rearrangement joins TRBV10-3 to TRBJ1-1, with 11 bases fitting TRBD1. The CDR3 has 15 residues. J was trimmed by 11 bases and V by 2 bases; bases with no gene match: 10. Germline CDR1 ENHRY, CDR2 SYGVKD.

The J gene is TRBJ2-1, the V gene TRBV10-2, with 12 bases aligning to TRBD2. The junction had 7 bases not matched to a gene; V was cut back by 6 bases and J by 10 bases. Germline V gene data show CDR1 as WSHSY and CDR2 as SAAADI. The CDR3 runs 14 residues. The CDR3 coding sequence is TGCGCCAGCAGCCTAGCGGGGGGGCCTGGGGAGCAGTTCTTC. It codes for CASSLAGGPGEQFF.

This rearrangement joins TRBV6-5 to TRBJ1-2; perhaps TRBD1 as D (5 bases). In germline, CDR1 is MNHEY, CDR2 SVGAGI. The CDR3 is made up of 15 amino acids. V dropped 6 bases and J dropped 4 bases, with 18 bases sitting between them. CDR3 sequence (DNA): TGTGCCAGCAGCTTAGCCGGGACTCTCCCCTATGGCTACACCTTC. This codes for CASSLAGTLPYGYTF.

This chain connects TRBV4-1 to TRBJ1-1; no firm D call. Trimming left V 4 bases short and J 0 bases short, with 6 bases between. The CDR3 runs to 13 residues. Germline V lookup: CDR1 MGHRA, CDR2 YSYEKL. Here the CDR3 reads CASSPQVNTEAFF. The CDR3, as DNA: TGCGCCAGCAGCCCCCAGGTGAACACTGAAGCTTTCTTT.

The CDR3 DNA is TGTGCCAGCAGCCCCTACAGCGGGGGGGAATATACGCAGTATTTT. Translating it yields CASSPYSGGEYTQYF. V usage is TRBV7-2 and J usage is TRBJ2-3; TRBD2 aligns across 10 bases. The CDR3 consists of 15 residues. J gave up 7 bases and V 5 bases, and 9 bases lay outside the gene matches. CDR1 is SGHTA, CDR2 FQGNSA, per germline.

This chain uses TRBV7-2 with TRBJ2-1, with 7 positions matching TRBD1. Germline V gives CDR1 SGHTA, CDR2 FQGNSA. The CDR3 totals 16 residues. The V and J ends lost 4 bases and 7 bases, in that order; junction bases with no gene match: 13. The CDR3 loop is CASSSPDREGSNEQFF. The CDR3 DNA reads TGTGCCAGCAGCTCGCCCGACAGGGAAGGGTCGAATGAGCAGTTCTTC.

The rearrangement joins TRBV12-1 to TRBJ1-5; whether TRBD1, the table's D call, matches the DNA was not checked. TRBV12-1 counts as a pseudogene. This CDR3 has 15 residues. CDR3 loop: CASSLWHRPNQPQHF. The CDR3 DNA sequence: TGTGCCAGCAGCCTGTGGCACAGGCCTAATCAGCCCCAGCATTTT.

The CDR3 loop reads CASSNLTGGTEQFF. The CDR3 bases are TGTGCCAGCAGCAACCTAACAGGGGGCACTGAGCAGTTCTTC. This chain uses TRBV7-9 with TRBJ2-1, with 9 bases identical to TRBD1. Germline loops: CDR1 SEHNR, CDR2 FQNEAQ (reference sequence). Trimming took 5 bases from V and 9 from J; bases not matched to a gene: 8. The CDR3 is 14 amino acids.

This clone was counted only a few times. The chain couples TRBV5-1 to TRBJ2-7, with 7 nucleotides matching TRBD1. The CDR3 covers 13 residues. The ends lost 4 bases at V and 3 bases at J; junction bases unmatched: 4. The germline V gene has CDR1 SGHRS and CDR2 YFSETQ. The DNA of the CDR3 is TGCGCCAGCAGCCTCTCAGGGGGCTACGAGCAGTACTTC. Encoded protein: CASSLSGGYEQYF.

This sequence joins TRBV29-1 and TRBJ1-4; possible D gene TRBD1, 5 bases. CDR1 SQVTM and CDR2 ANQGSEA come from the germline V gene. The CDR3 covers 15 residues. V lost 7 bases and J 8 bases, leaving 23 bases between the germline ends. CDR3 DNA: TGCAGCGCCACTTCACGGGGGTTATTAAGGGAAAAACTGTTTTTT. Translation gives CSATSRGLLREKLFF.

The genes are TRBV7-2 and TRBJ1-6; D is ambiguous. V was cut by 0 bases and J by 9 bases, with 15 bases left in between. The CDR3 length is 16 residues. Per germline, CDR1 SGHTA and CDR2 FQGNSA. For the CDR3, the DNA is TGTGCCAGCAGCTTAGCGTTGGGCAGTATGGGTTCACCCCTCCACTTT. This gives the protein CASSLALGSMGSPLHF.

V and J are TRBV5-4 and TRBJ1-2; D is ambiguous. The CDR3 extends over 12 amino acids. Trimming left V 5 bases short and J 1 base short, with 6 bases between. The germline V gene has CDR1 SGHNT and CDR2 YYREEE (reference sequence). The CDR3 DNA follows: TGTGCCAGCAGTTCCAGTAACTATGGCTACACCTTC. Translation: CASSSSNYGYTF.

V usage is TRBV18 and J usage is TRBJ2-2; 8 bases align to TRBD1. The CDR3 has 16 amino acids. The V segment lost 0 bases and the J segment 4 bases; nucleotides outside the gene matches: 4. Germline-derived CDR1 and CDR2 are KGHSH and LQKENI. CDR3 in DNA: TGTGCCAGCTCACCACCCACAGGGGGGCGCACCGGGGAGCTGTTTTTT. Its translation: CASSPPTGGRTGELFF.

This chain uses TRBV10-3 with TRBJ1-1; 9 bases map to TRBD1. The germline V gene has CDR1 ENHRY and CDR2 SYGVKD. The CDR3 extends over 14 amino acids. Germline trimming cut 6 bases from V and 4 bases from J; bases unmatched to any gene: 6. The DNA for the CDR3 is TGTGCCATCAGGGGACAGGGAGACGGCACTGAAGCTTTCTTT. Amino acids: CAIRGQGDGTEAFF.

About this clone: Compared with germline, one end of the junction differs, possibly owing to a read error. This sequence joins TRBV6-1 and TRBJ1-1, with D perhaps matching TRBD1 (5 bases). The CDR3 contains 17 residues. Germline V CDR1 and CDR2: MNHNS, SASEGT. DNA of the CDR3: TGTGCCAGCAGTCAAGCGGGACTCTTCTTCGGGAACACTGAAGCTTTCTTT. This gives the protein CASSQAGLFFGNTEAFF.

The rearrangement uses TRBV4-2 and TRBJ2-1, with 11 nucleotides matching TRBD1. There are 15 residues in the CDR3. The V gene end was trimmed by 4 bases and the J gene end by 4 bases; junction bases not matched to a gene: 3. Germline CDR1 is LGHNA and CDR2 is YNFKEQ. This CDR3 reads CASSPDRGLYNEQFF. The CDR3, as DNA: TGTGCCAGCAGCCCGGACAGGGGGCTTTACAATGAGCAGTTCTTC.